These 30 T cell receptor beta chains share one sample of origin, sequenced in a study of identical twins. One entry per CDR3 protein, called by TCRdb with MiXCR from the 5' RACE reads. There are 200,000 to 250,000 distinct CDR3 sequences in the sample; over 9.5% occur only once, and 3.5% to 5% lies in the top ten. The same specimen was also included in a second study, on yellow fever vaccine responses in identical twins.

Sequencing used memory (CD45RO+) T cells sorted from blood. Source of these receptors: a woman aged 18-30 years in good health.

This clonotype was seen a handful of times. V and J are TRBV12-3 or TRBV12-4 and TRBJ2-5, with TRBD2 matching 14 bases. The CDR3 runs to 15 residues. J was trimmed by 4 bases and V by 5 bases; bases with no gene match: 3. This CDR3 reads CASSTGTSGRETQYF. CDR3 nucleotides: TGTGCCAGCAGTACCGGGACTAGCGGGAGAGAGACCCAGTACTTC.

The J gene is TRBJ2-3, the V gene TRBV3-1; maybe TRBD1 (6 bases). The germline V gene has CDR1 LGHDT and CDR2 YNNKEL (reference sequence). This CDR3 region has 16 residues. Trimming stripped 0 bases from V and 0 bases from J, with 10 bases between. The CDR3 here is CASSQDQGPSTDTQYF. The CDR3 nucleotides read TGTGCCAGCAGCCAAGATCAGGGGCCAAGCACAGATACGCAGTATTTT.

This chain uses TRBV7-9 with TRBJ2-7; perhaps TRBD1 as D (5 bases). The V end was cut by 7 bases, the J end by 2 bases, with 9 bases between. Germline CDR1 reads SEHNR; CDR2 reads FQNEAQ (reference sequence). The length of the CDR3 is 12 residues. The CDR3 region is CASTDSTYEQYF. As DNA, the CDR3 is TGTGCCAGCACTGACAGCACCTACGAGCAGTACTTC. Variable domain in full (rest from reference TRBV7-9 and TRBJ2-7): DTGVSQNPRHKITKRGQNVTFRCDPISEHNRLYWYRQTLGQGPEFLTYFQNEAQLEKSRLLSDRFSAERPKGSFSTLEIQRTEQGDSAMYLCASTDSTYEQYFGPGTRLTVT.

This clonotype was counted between two and nine times. The CDR3 bases are TGTGCCAGCTCACGCAACTTGGATATGAGCTCCTACAATGAGCAGTTCTTC. Its translation: CASSRNLDMSSYNEQFF. The chain recombines TRBV18 with TRBJ2-1; no definite D call. The germline V gene encodes CDR1 KGHSH and CDR2 LQKENI. This CDR3 is 17 amino acids long. Trimming removed 4 bases from V and 0 bases from J, with 16 bases in between. Drawing the rest from reference TRBV18 and TRBJ2-1, the complete variable domain is NAGVMQNPRHLVRRRGQEARLRCSPMKGHSHVYWYRQLPEEGLKFMVYLQKENIIDESGMPKERFSAEFPKEGPSILRIQQVVRGDSAAYFCASSRNLDMSSYNEQFFGPGTRLTVL.

This clonotype came up many times. This chain joins TRBV20-1 and TRBJ1-6, with D uncertain. Germline V lookup: CDR1 DFQATT, CDR2 SNEGSKA (reference sequence). This CDR3 contains 13 residues. V dropped 6 bases and J dropped 8 bases, with 14 bases sitting between them. CDR3 sequence: CSARTRVDSPLHF. The CDR3 nucleotides are TGCAGTGCCCGGACCCGAGTCGATTCACCCCTCCACTTT.

The V and J genes are TRBV29-1 and TRBJ2-1; D gene uncertain. V was shortened by 6 bases and J by 3 bases, with 12 bases between the two germline ends. The germline V gene encodes CDR1 SQVTM and CDR2 ANQGSEA. This CDR3 has 13 residues. CDR3 sequence reads: CSVGIMGYNEQFF. CDR3 nucleotides: TGCAGCGTAGGGATAATGGGCTACAATGAGCAGTTCTTC.

In its sample, this clonotype was seen many times. This chain connects TRBV4-3 to TRBJ2-6; D gene unclear. Germline V gives CDR1 LGHNA, CDR2 YSLEER. The CDR3 consists of 16 residues. V was trimmed by 0 bases and J by 2 bases, leaving 8 bases between them. Here the CDR3 DNA reads TGCGCCAGCAGCCAAGATTCTCAAGCTGGGGCCAACGTCCTGACTTTC. Amino acid sequence: CASSQDSQAGANVLTF.

This clonotype was counted a few times. V is TRBV7-2 and J is TRBJ1-6; no clear D. CDR1 and CDR2 (germline): SGHTA, FQGNSA. With 1 base removed from V and 7 bases from J, the gap between germline ends came to 14 bases. CDR3 size: 16 residues. The CDR3 is CASSLVPLTLNSPLHF. The CDR3 bases are TGTGCCAGCAGCTTAGTCCCGCTTACCTTGAATTCACCCCTCCACTTT.

This clonotype was observed a handful of times. The V and J genes are TRBV19 and TRBJ2-2; 9 bases match TRBD2. V shed 4 bases and J 1 base; nucleotides not matched to a gene: 1. CDR1 is LNHDA and CDR2 is SQIVND in the germline V gene (reference sequence). The CDR3 covers 15 residues. As DNA, the CDR3 is TGTGCCAGTAGTAGACTAGCGGTGAACACCGGGGAGCTGTTTTTT. Protein product: CASSRLAVNTGELFF.

This clonotype has a count of ten or more. The V call is TRBV10-3, the J call TRBJ2-6, with D perhaps TRBD1 (6 bases). The CDR3 extends over 15 amino acids. Germline V gene data show CDR1 as ENHRY and CDR2 as SYGVKD. V lost 5 bases and J lost 0, with 8 bases in between. The CDR3 nucleotides are TGTGCCATCAGTCCAGGGGACTCTGGGGCCAACGTCCTGACTTTC. Translation: CAISPGDSGANVLTF.

This clonotype was detected only a few times. The chain links TRBV6-1 to TRBJ2-7, with 9 bases aligning to TRBD1. Trimming cost V 5 bases and J 2 bases; bases outside gene matches: 4. Germline CDR1 and CDR2: MNHNS and SASEGT. The CDR3 runs 14 residues. In DNA, the CDR3 is TGTGCCAGCAGTCAAACAGGGGGCGCCTACGAGCAGTACTTC. It is translated as CASSQTGGAYEQYF.

As for this clonotype: Relative to the germline gene, one junction end is altered; a read error may explain this. This chain connects TRBV2 to TRBJ2-1, with D possibly being TRBD2 (5 bases). This CDR3 spans 11 amino acids. CDR1 is SNHLY, CDR2 FYNNEI, per germline. CDR3 sequence reads: CASSEETRSIF. CDR3 DNA: TGTGCCAGCAGTGAGGAAACTAGATCGATCTTC.

This clonotype has only a few counts. The V gene is TRBV11-2, the J gene TRBJ2-7; possibly TRBD2 for D (7 bases). The germline V gene encodes CDR1 SGHAT and CDR2 FQNNGV. The CDR3 has 13 residues. Trimming shortened V by 1 base and J by 7 bases, and 11 bases separated the two germline ends. CDR3 coding DNA: TGTGCCAGCAGCTTAGGGGGGGGCAGAGAGCAGTACTTC. This gives the protein CASSLGGGREQYF.

This chain links TRBV4-2 with TRBJ2-5; no clear D. Germline V gene sequence: CDR1 LGHNA, CDR2 YNFKEQ. The V end lost 1 base, the J end lost 5 bases, and 14 bases lay between the germline ends. The CDR3 extends over 15 amino acids. This chain's CDR3 is CASSQVGLFGETQYF. The CDR3, as DNA: TGTGCCAGCAGCCAAGTTGGCCTCTTCGGGGAGACCCAGTACTTC.

The gene calls are TRBV3-1 and TRBJ2-7; perhaps TRBD1 as D (6 bases). This CDR3 is 15 amino acids long. Trimming took 3 bases from V and 1 from J, leaving 13 bases between them. Germline CDR1 LGHDT, CDR2 YNNKEL (reference sequence). In nucleotides, the CDR3 is TGTGCCAGCAGCCACCAGGGGAGTTTGTCCTACGAGCAGTACTTC. Amino acid sequence: CASSHQGSLSYEQYF.

The chain combines TRBV5-5 with TRBJ2-1; 8 nucleotides align to TRBD1. V trimming: 4 bases; J trimming: 0 bases; junction bases outside the gene matches: 9. The CDR3 totals 17 residues. CDR1 is SGHKS, CDR2 YYEKEE, per germline (reference sequence). CDR3 in amino acids: CASSRQGSRSSYNEQFF. DNA of the CDR3: TGTGCCAGCAGCCGACAGGGGTCCCGAAGCTCCTACAATGAGCAGTTCTTC.

This chain joins TRBV2 and TRBJ2-4, with D hard to call. CDR3 length: 17 residues. Per germline, CDR1 SNHLY and CDR2 FYNNEI. Between the trimmed V and J ends, which lost 3 bases and 0 bases, there was a span of 15 bases. The CDR3: CASSDHPPRLAKNIQYF. CDR3 nucleotide sequence: TGTGCCAGCAGTGACCACCCCCCACGGCTAGCCAAAAACATTCAGTACTTC.

V usage is TRBV7-8 and J usage is TRBJ1-5; D not certain. The CDR3 length is 16 residues. CDR1 is SGHVS, CDR2 FQNEAQ, per germline. The V end was cut by 1 base, the J end by 3 bases, with 13 bases between. CDR3 in amino acids: CASSLGGQNINQPQHF. CDR3 coding DNA: TGTGCCAGCAGCTTAGGAGGGCAGAACATCAATCAGCCCCAGCATTTT.

The table lists this clonotype with many counts. The chain uses TRBV12-3 or TRBV12-4 and TRBJ2-2, with TRBD1 matching 8 bases. There are 15 residues in the CDR3. Trimming removed 7 bases from V and 1 base from J; junction bases left unmatched: 5. CDR3: CASTGGQVNTGELFF. The CDR3 nucleotides are TGTGCCAGCACCGGGGGACAGGTGAACACCGGGGAGCTGTTTTTT.

This clonotype appeared many times. This rearrangement joins TRBV20-1 to TRBJ2-3; perhaps TRBD1 as D (6 bases). CDR1 and CDR2 from the germline V gene are DFQATT and SNEGSKA (reference sequence). The ends were cut back, 5 bases at V and 8 bases at J, with 14 bases in the middle. CDR3 length: 12 amino acids. The CDR3 DNA sequence: TGCAGTGCTGTAAACGACAGGAGTACGCAGTATTTT. It encodes CSAVNDRSTQYF.

The gene calls are TRBV12-3 or TRBV12-4 and TRBJ1-3, with TRBD1 identical over 7 bases. After removal of 7 bases from V and 0 bases from J, the junction contained 6 bases not matched to a gene. The CDR3 runs to 15 residues. Written as DNA, the CDR3 is TGTGCCAGCAACCAGGACAGGACCTCTGGAAACACCATATATTTT. It specifies CASNQDRTSGNTIYF.

This rearrangement joins TRBV4-1 to TRBJ1-6, with D perhaps matching TRBD1 (5 bases). The CDR3 sequence is 15 residues long. Trimming shortened V by 0 bases and J by 14 bases, and 17 bases separated the two germline ends. The germline CDR1 and CDR2 sequences are MGHRA and YSYEKL. The CDR3 sequence: CASSQDRGTGASLHF. The DNA of the CDR3 is TGCGCCAGCAGCCAAGATCGGGGCACCGGGGCGTCCCTCCACTTT.

This clonotype was counted between two and nine times. The rearrangement uses TRBV20-1 and TRBJ2-3; D may match TRBD1 or TRBD2 (5 bases each). Deletions cut 0 bases from V and 8 bases from J, with 9 bases between. Germline-derived CDR1 and CDR2 are DFQATT and SNEGSKA (reference sequence). CDR3 length equals 12 residues. CDR3 bases: TGCAGTGCTAGAGAGGGGGTTGCTACGCAGTATTTT. It is translated as CSAREGVATQYF.

This clonotype came up a few times. This chain connects TRBV10-2 to TRBJ2-3, with D unresolved. Deletions cut 4 bases from V and 3 bases from J, with 14 bases between. CDR3 length: 15 residues. The germline V gene has CDR1 WSHSY and CDR2 SAAADI. The CDR3 sequence: CASSVGLTFTDTQYF. The CDR3 DNA reads TGCGCCAGCAGTGTAGGGCTAACCTTTACAGATACGCAGTATTTT.

The table lists this clonotype with a few counts. The V call is TRBV13, the J call TRBJ2-1, with TRBD2 identical over 9 bases. Unmatched junction bases numbered 8, after V lost 1 base and J lost 10 bases. This CDR3 spans 15 amino acids. Germline CDR1 PRHDT, CDR2 FYEKMQ (reference sequence). CDR3 DNA sequence: TGTGCCAGCAGCTTAGTGGAGGTAGCGGGAGAGGAGCAGTTCTTC. As protein: CASSLVEVAGEEQFF.

This clonotype was picked up many times. The chain has TRBV7-2 and TRBJ2-2; D gene ambiguous. There are 13 residues in the CDR3. Germline CDR1 reads SGHTA; CDR2 reads FQGNSA. Trimming cost V 5 bases and J 8 bases, with 12 bases left between them. Here the CDR3 reads CASSPSWVGELFF. For the CDR3, the DNA is TGTGCCAGCAGCCCAAGTTGGGTGGGGGAGCTGTTTTTT.

The CDR3 sequence is CSVTGLRETQYF. The CDR3 nucleotides read TGCAGTGTCACGGGGCTTCGGGAGACCCAGTACTTC. This chain uses TRBV20-1 with TRBJ2-5, with D perhaps being TRBD1 or TRBD2 (5 bases each). The CDR3 length is 12 residues. CDR1 is DFQATT, CDR2 SNEGSKA, per germline (reference sequence). Trimming cost V 7 bases and J 5 bases, with 14 bases left between them.

The chain uses TRBV7-9 and TRBJ2-3; D ambiguous. The CDR3 runs to 12 residues. Trimming shortened V by 5 bases and J by 2 bases, and 5 bases separated the two germline ends. The germline CDR1 and CDR2 sequences are SEHNR and FQNEAQ (reference sequence). CDR3 in DNA: TGTGCCAGCAGCGGAAACACAGATACGCAGTATTTT. It specifies CASSGNTDTQYF.

V gene TRBV6-6 combines with J gene TRBJ1-1; 7 bases line up with TRBD1. This CDR3 region has 13 residues. Germline CDR1 is MNHNY and CDR2 is SVGAGI (reference sequence). V trimming: 2 bases; J trimming: 10 bases; junction bases outside the gene matches: 7. DNA of the CDR3: TGTGCCAGCAGTTACACACAGGGGCCCGTAGCTTTCTTT. Residues: CASSYTQGPVAFF.

V gene TRBV7-8 combines with J gene TRBJ2-2; 7 positions agree with TRBD1. The CDR3 extends over 15 amino acids. Trimming at V came to 4 bases and at J to 6 bases, leaving 8 bases not matched to a gene. The germline V gene encodes CDR1 SGHVS and CDR2 FQNEAQ. The CDR3 coding sequence is TGTGCCAGCAGCTCCCAACAGGGGTATGCCGGGGAGCTGTTTTTT. Protein product: CASSSQQGYAGELFF.